The next 15 T cell receptor beta chains were all read from a single sample in a study of T cells after yellow fever vaccination. TCRdb analysed the 5' RACE reads with MiXCR anew, one entry per CDR3 protein. The sample lists about 320,000 distinct CDR3 sequences, roughly 4.3% occurring once. Sequencing used PBMCs, obtained 15 days after the yellow fever booster vaccination. The receptors come from a man aged 18 to 29 who received the YFV17D yellow fever vaccine.

DNA for the CDR3: TGTGCCAGCAGTTACTCGATAAATACAGGGTCAGAGACCCAGTACTTC. This encodes CASSYSINTGSETQYF. The V and J genes are TRBV6-5 and TRBJ2-5, with D perhaps matching TRBD1 (6 bases). CDR3 length: 16 residues. The germline V gene has CDR1 MNHEY and CDR2 SVGAGI. Trimming took off 0 bases at V and 4 bases at J, with 15 bases between the two ends.

This clonotype occurred many times. The V gene is TRBV4-3, the J gene TRBJ2-3; D is unclear. Germline assignment: CDR1 LGHNA and CDR2 YSLEER. Trimming took off 0 bases at V and 6 bases at J, with 10 bases between the two ends. The CDR3 has 14 amino acids. CDR3 region: CASSQDSGWDTQYF. As DNA, the CDR3 is TGCGCCAGCAGCCAAGATAGTGGCTGGGATACGCAGTATTTT.

In its sample, this clonotype was seen many times. This chain connects TRBV7-2 to TRBJ2-1, with 7 bases matching TRBD2. CDR1 SGHTA and CDR2 FQGNSA come from the germline V gene. V dropped 2 bases and J dropped 2; count of bases not matched to a gene: 9. The CDR3 loop spans 17 amino acids. The CDR3 is CASSLNVGGGPYNEQFF. The CDR3 region has the DNA TGTGCCAGCAGCTTAAATGTGGGCGGGGGACCCTACAATGAGCAGTTCTTC.

This chain links TRBV5-1 with TRBJ2-7; unclear D gene. Looked up from germline, CDR1 is SGHRS and CDR2 is YFSETQ. V was cut by 5 bases and J by 5 bases, with 14 bases left in between. CDR3 length equals 13 residues. The CDR3 region is CASSYGGLNEQYF. The CDR3 nucleotides are TGCGCCAGCAGTTATGGTGGCCTAAACGAGCAGTACTTC. Full variable domain (missing parts from reference TRBV5-1 and TRBJ2-7): KAGVTQTPRYLIKTRGQQVTLSCSPISGHRSVSWYQQTPGQGLQFLFEYFSETQRNKGNFPGRFSGRQFSNSRSEMNVSTLELGDSALYLCASSYGGLNEQYFGPGTRLTVT.

At least ten counts were recorded for this clonotype. This chain connects TRBV5-1 to TRBJ2-3, with 11 bases identical to TRBD2. CDR1 is SGHRS, CDR2 YFSETQ, per germline. This CDR3 is built from 15 residues. With 4 bases clipped from V and 3 bases from J, the junction kept 4 bases outside the gene matches. CDR3 protein: CASSLAGGITDTQYF. The CDR3 DNA reads as TGCGCCAGCAGCCTAGCGGGGGGTATAACAGATACGCAGTATTTT.

This clonotype was counted a few times. V is TRBV7-9 and J is TRBJ2-2; D might be TRBD1 (6 bases). The CDR3 is 16 residues long. Germline-derived CDR1 and CDR2 are SEHNR and FQNEAQ (reference sequence). The germline V and J ends were trimmed by 0 bases and 2 bases, with 10 bases remaining between them. The CDR3 sequence: CASSLAPGENTGELFF. Written as DNA, the CDR3 is TGTGCCAGCAGCTTAGCACCAGGGGAAAACACCGGGGAGCTGTTTTTT.

This clonotype was detected many times. V gene TRBV12-3 or TRBV12-4 combines with J gene TRBJ2-1; D perhaps matches TRBD2 (5 bases). The CDR3 length is 15 residues. V was trimmed by 5 bases and J by 0 bases, leaving 11 bases between them. The CDR3 spells CASSGRVSSYNEQFF. The CDR3 DNA sequence: TGTGCCAGCAGTGGGAGAGTAAGCTCCTACAATGAGCAGTTCTTC.

This clonotype was detected a few times. J is TRBJ2-7 and V is TRBV11-2, with D unclear. V was clipped by 5 bases and J by 4 bases, with 15 bases between them. Germline V lookup: CDR1 SGHAT, CDR2 FQNNGV. The CDR3 contains 14 residues. The CDR3 DNA reads as TGTGCCAGCAGCCCCGAGTCTAGGGTGTACGAGCAGTACTTC. It yields the protein CASSPESRVYEQYF.

This sequence joins TRBV7-2 and TRBJ2-1, with 7 bases matching TRBD1. The CDR3 consists of 14 residues. Germline CDR1 is SGHTA and CDR2 is FQGNSA. J lost 2 bases, V lost 6 bases, and 4 bases had no gene match. CDR3 protein: CASSFDRAYNEQFF. In DNA form, the CDR3 reads TGTGCCAGCAGTTTCGACAGGGCCTACAATGAGCAGTTCTTC.

This clonotype was seen at least ten times. The chain links TRBV4-1 to TRBJ2-5; no clear D gene. CDR1 MGHRA and CDR2 YSYEKL come from the germline V gene. This CDR3 region has 16 residues. The ends were cut back, 6 bases at V and 5 bases at J, with 22 bases in the middle. CDR3 protein: CASSGDGFSAPETQYF. CDR3 nucleotide sequence: TGCGCCAGCAGTGGAGACGGGTTCTCTGCGCCCGAGACCCAGTACTTC.

This clonotype was seen a handful of times. V gene TRBV11-2 combines with J gene TRBJ1-1, with no clear D. The ends were cut back, 0 bases at V and 4 bases at J, with 12 bases in the middle. The CDR3 is 15 residues long. CDR1 and CDR2 (germline): SGHAT, FQNNGV. CDR3 in amino acids: CASSLDRRAGTEAFF. The DNA of the CDR3 is TGTGCCAGCAGCTTAGATCGACGGGCGGGCACTGAAGCTTTCTTT.

This clonotype was observed a few times. The chain is built from TRBV27 and TRBJ2-7; possible D gene TRBD1, 5 bases. Trimming removed 6 bases from V and 3 bases from J, with 9 bases in between. This CDR3 comprises 12 residues. Germline values: CDR1 MNHEY, CDR2 SMNVEV (reference sequence). The CDR3 is CASSARGYEQYF. As DNA, the CDR3 is TGTGCCAGCAGCGCAAGGGGCTACGAGCAGTACTTC.

This clonotype has a handful of counts. The chain has TRBV5-1 and TRBJ2-7; TRBD2 matches at 7 bases. Germline loops: CDR1 SGHRS, CDR2 YFSETQ. CDR3 length: 13 residues. V shed 6 bases, J shed 5 bases, and the junction held 8 bases outside the gene matches. CDR3 amino acids: CASMSRGDDEQYF. The CDR3, as DNA: TGCGCCAGCATGAGCCGGGGGGACGACGAGCAGTACTTC.

This chain connects TRBV7-6 to TRBJ2-3, with 9 bases fitting TRBD1. The CDR3 sequence is 15 residues long. Germline CDR1 is SGHVS and CDR2 is FNYEAQ. V lost 0 bases to trimming and J lost 6 bases; unmatched junction nucleotides: 4. For the CDR3, the DNA is TGTGCCAGCAGCTTAGCAACCGGGACAGGGGATACGCAGTATTTT. Its protein is CASSLATGTGDTQYF.

This clonotype was detected many times. The rearrangement links TRBV9 to TRBJ1-1; D remains unclear. The CDR3 extends over 15 amino acids. Germline V gene lookup returns CDR1 SGDLS and CDR2 YYNGEE. Trimming removed 4 bases from V and 0 bases from J, with 13 bases in between. The CDR3 DNA reads as TGTGCCAGCAGCTCCCGGGGAGCCCTGAACACTGAAGCTTTCTTT. Amino acids: CASSSRGALNTEAFF.